This TCR beta chain comes out of a study of PD-1 blockade in classical Hodgkin lymphoma (dated by TCRdb to about 2020). Regarding the research as a whole: Nivolumab dosing was 3 mg/kg intravenously every 2 weeks, continuing until either disease progression or unacceptable toxicity. The study used TCR beta sequencing and CyTOF to define a peripheral blood immune signature of response to PD-1 blockade in classical Hodgkin lymphoma. The study at large found these results: Baseline TCR diversity was reported to be lower in newly diagnosed patients than in healthy donors and to be lower still in relapsed/refractory patients. CD4+ but not CD8+ TCR diversity rose significantly by C4D1 (p=0.0027 vs p=0.16), most apparent in complete responders (p=0.02). Lower diversity was seen in patients whose nivolumab began less than 1 year after ASCT, and these patients were left out of later analyses so that immune reconstitution would not confound the results. The study was limited to a single clinical trial cohort, and causes of repertoire differences, possibly disease activity or prior therapy, remained undefined. Trial patients achieving complete response had baseline diversity similar to newly diagnosed patients, whereas partial responders and progressors had significantly lower diversity.

The Qiagen DNeasy kit was used to extract genomic DNA from unsorted PBMCs and from the negatively selected CD4+ and CD8+ fractions. TCR beta CDR3 regions were amplified by immunoSEQ multiplex PCR using primers annealing to V and J segments. A synthetic immune receptor repertoire was used to minimize amplification bias, and any remaining bias was removed computationally after sequencing. On the study's bioinformatics: Repertoire diversity was quantified as the Shannon entropy index using custom Python scripts. Unsorted, CD4+ and CD8+ repertoires were analyzed separately, except for combined analyses in which CD4+ and CD8+ sequences were merged in silico. Clonal expansion was defined as a frequency increase of at least 2-fold after treatment compared with C1D1, and clones undetected at baseline were assigned a pseudocount of 0.5. Clones with 0 or 1 copy at C1D1 were defined as singleton clones, while clones with 2 or more copies were defined as non-singleton clones. Clones expanded in unsorted samples were labelled as CD4+, CD8+ or unknown by matching protein sequences in sorted samples from the same patient. Wilcoxon tests on paired samples were used to test changes in diversity from C1D1 to C4D1. This is the immuneACCESS table as TCRdb keeps it, with only in-frame sequences that have V and J called. A part of the clones is gone; compared with another copy, unresolved V genes explain less than half, and the rest is unexplained. V and J calls and clone size follow that table, whereas D and trimming were derived from the DNA. This sample has 30,000 or so clones in its table, and 80% to 90% of those were observed once. Approximately 0.62% of the sample is taken by the ten largest.

The sample's time point, from its label and the paper: cycle 4 day 1 (C4D1), after 5 to 7 weeks of nivolumab. All trial patients had relapsed after autologous stem cell transplantation, with cohorts A, B and C differing in prior brentuximab vedotin exposure. CD4+ T cells were purified from thawed PBMCs by magnetic negative selection with a Miltenyi CD4+ T cell isolation kit. The trial cohort was composed of about 60 patients with relapsed/refractory classical Hodgkin lymphoma, for whom complete response, partial response or progressive disease was recorded as best overall response. Single-agent nivolumab was administered to trial patients in the multi-cohort phase II CheckMate 205 trial. An independent review committee assessed best overall response by applying the 2007 International Working Group response criteria. PBMCs from the trial were collected at three points: immediately before nivolumab initiation (C1D1), and during therapy at cycle 2 day 1 and cycle 4 day 1. After peripheral blood was drawn into 8 mL Vacutainer Cell Preparation Tubes, PBMCs were isolated by centrifugation and then cryopreserved. Purified CD4+ and CD8+ fractions were prepared only for cases in which an additional PBMC sample was available. Magnetically labelled cells were removed on LS columns in a quadroMACS separator, and the flow-through was retained as the purified fraction.

About this clone: No cognate antigen has been identified for it. Base-call qualities are not available, and no considerably larger clone is one nucleotide away.

CDR1 and CDR2 are drawn from the germline V gene: SGHTA, FQGTGA. V is pruned by 3 bases and J by 6 bases, leaving 4 bases of the junction without a gene match. The CDR3 goes from the cysteine to the phenylalanine over 14 residues. Of the read, only the CDR3 DNA is kept; its 42 bases are in frame from base 1. This TCR was sampled from a human donor with classical Hodgkin lymphoma. The material was CD4+ T cells from blood, obtained before the fourth cycle of nivolumab. The sequence joins TRBV7-3 to TRBJ2-1, and TRBD2 matches 8 of the central bases. The CDR3 loop reads CASSFTGTSNEQFF. The base sequence is TGTGCCAGCAGCTTCACCGGGACTAGCAATGAGCAGTTCTTC.